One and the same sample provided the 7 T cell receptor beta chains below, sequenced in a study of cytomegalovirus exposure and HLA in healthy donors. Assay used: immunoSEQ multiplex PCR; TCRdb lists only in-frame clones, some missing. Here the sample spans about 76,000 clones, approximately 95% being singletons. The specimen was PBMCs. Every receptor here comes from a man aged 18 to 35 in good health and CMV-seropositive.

The CDR3 coding sequence is TGTGCCAGCAGCACCGAACAGGGCCCAGCGGAGACCCAGTACTTC. Translated, it gives CASSTEQGPAETQYF. The J gene is TRBJ2-5, the V gene TRBV28; D possibly corresponds to TRBD1 (6 bases). This CDR3 spans 15 amino acids. Trimming removed 6 bases at V and 5 bases at J, with 19 bases between. Germline V gene lookup returns CDR1 MDHEN and CDR2 SYDVKM.

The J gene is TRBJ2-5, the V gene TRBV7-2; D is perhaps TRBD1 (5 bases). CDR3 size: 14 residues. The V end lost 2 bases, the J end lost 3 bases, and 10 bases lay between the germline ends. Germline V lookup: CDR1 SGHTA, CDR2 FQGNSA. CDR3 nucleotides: TGTGCCAGCAGCTTATTTGACAGAAAAGAGACCCAGTACTTC. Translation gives CASSLFDRKETQYF. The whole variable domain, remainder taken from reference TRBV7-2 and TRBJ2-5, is GAGVSQSPSNKVTEKGKDVELRCDPISGHTALYWYRQSLGQGLEFLIYFQGNSAPDKSGLPSDRFSAERTGGSVSTLTIQRTQQEDSAVYLCASSLFDRKETQYFGPGTRLLVL.

The CDR3 region has the DNA TGTGCCAGTAGTACTCCGGGACAGGGGGTTTACGGCTACACCTTC. As protein: CASSTPGQGVYGYTF. The chain recombines TRBV19 with TRBJ1-2, with TRBD1 matching 11 bases. The CDR3 runs 15 residues. Losses at the gene ends were 4 bases for V and 8 bases for J; bases not matched to a gene: 9. Germline values: CDR1 LNHDA, CDR2 SQIVND (reference sequence).

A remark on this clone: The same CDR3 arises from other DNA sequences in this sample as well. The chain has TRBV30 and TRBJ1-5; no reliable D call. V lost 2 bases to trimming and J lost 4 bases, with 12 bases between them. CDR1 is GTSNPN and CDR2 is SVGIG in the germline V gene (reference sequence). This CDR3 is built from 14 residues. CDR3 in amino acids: CAWSPGFGNQPQHF. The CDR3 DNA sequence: TGTGCCTGGAGTCCGGGTTTCGGAAATCAGCCCCAGCATTTT.

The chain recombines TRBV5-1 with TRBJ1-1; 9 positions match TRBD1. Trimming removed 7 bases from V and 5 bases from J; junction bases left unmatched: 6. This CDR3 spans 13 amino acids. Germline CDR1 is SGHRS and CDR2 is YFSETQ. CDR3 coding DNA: TGCGCCAGCCGGGGACAGGGAGGGACTGAAGCTTTCTTT. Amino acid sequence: CASRGQGGTEAFF.

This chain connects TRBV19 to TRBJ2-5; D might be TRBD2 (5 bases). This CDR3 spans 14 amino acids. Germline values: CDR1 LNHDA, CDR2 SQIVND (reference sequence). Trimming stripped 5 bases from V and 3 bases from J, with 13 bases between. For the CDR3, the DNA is TGTGCCAGTAGTCCTCGAGGACTTAAAGAGACCCAGTACTTC. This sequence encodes CASSPRGLKETQYF.

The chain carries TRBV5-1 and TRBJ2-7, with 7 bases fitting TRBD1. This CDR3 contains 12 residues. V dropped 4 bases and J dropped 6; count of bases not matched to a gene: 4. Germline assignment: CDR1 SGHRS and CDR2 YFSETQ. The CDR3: CASSPSGGEQYF. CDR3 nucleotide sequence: TGCGCCAGCAGCCCTTCAGGGGGCGAGCAGTACTTC.